The 2 T cell receptor beta chains below come from one sample, sequenced in a study of OX40 agonist ivuxolimab in advanced cancers. Repertoires were generated with immunoSEQ multiplex PCR, while TCRdb's copy carries only in-frame clones and drops some. Of about 48,000 clones listed, around 90% are singletons. This specimen was CD4+ or CD8+ T cells sorted from blood, taken in a trial of the OX40 agonist ivuxolimab. The receptors were gathered from an adult with an advanced solid tumor such as melanoma, head and neck, liver or kidney cancer.

This chain links TRBV6-5 with TRBJ1-2; D unclear. The germline V and J ends were trimmed by 0 bases and 7 bases, with 9 bases remaining between them. The CDR3 has 13 amino acids. The germline gives CDR1 MNHEY, CDR2 SVGAGI. As DNA, the CDR3 is TGTGCCAGCAGTTACTCTGGCCCGGGTGGCTACACCTTC. It codes for CASSYSGPGGYTF.

This sequence joins TRBV11-2 and TRBJ2-7; D gene unclear. The length of the CDR3 is 13 residues. The germline V gene encodes CDR1 SGHAT and CDR2 FQNNGV. Trimming took 5 bases from V and 5 from J, leaving 13 bases between them. The CDR3 bases are TGTGCCAGCAGCCACGGATGGGGAAACGAGCAGTACTTC. This encodes CASSHGWGNEQYF.